This T cell receptor beta chain comes out of a study of monozygotic twins with inflammatory bowel disease. Germline V lookup: CDR1 ENHRY, CDR2 SYGVKD. The length of the CDR3 is 19 residues. Eight distinct reactions (per sample) were used to make the cDNA. TCRdb reprocessed the 5' RACE reads, with one entry per CDR3 protein and no DNA. The listing records about 350,000 distinct CDR3 sequences. The V and J genes are TRBV10-3 and TRBJ2-1; TCRdb gives TRBD2 as the D gene, but with no DNA this cannot be confirmed. The sample comprised blood. The receptor was isolated from a human donor with ulcerative colitis or Crohn's disease, or a healthy co-twin of an affected twin (not recorded which). CDR3 residues: CAISESSGGLHPSYNEQFF.